This T cell receptor beta chain was retrieved from a study of blood T cells in healthy people across ages (dated by TCRdb to the mid-2010s). Describing the broader study: In model experiments, template switching captured about one uniquely barcoded TCR beta cDNA molecule for every two T cells. To avoid experimental bias, donors of different ages were spread randomly across the sequencing lanes. The donors were divided into four age groups: young (average approximately 17 years), middle-aged (around 37), aged (around 59) and long-lived (roughly 88). To track age-related changes in TCR beta repertoire diversity, the study relied on deep sequencing normalized with unique cDNA molecular identifiers. The study analyzed two additional independent replicas of 1 million unique cDNA reads from the same blood draw for two donors, one aged 18 to 30 and one aged 80 or older. Overall results and qualifications from the work: Observed TCR beta diversity per million T cells fell roughly linearly with age, and a significant reduction was already apparent by age approximately 40. Because donor CMV infection status was unknown, age-related changes in expanded clonotypes were potentially confounded. Estimates of total diversity based on one million sequenced T cells were regarded as lower bounds and as underestimates. Since profiling was done on bulk unsorted PBMCs, naive and antigen-experienced compartments could not be conclusively compared. Compared with the aged group, the long-lived group had more naive CD4+ T cells, fewer expanded clones and increased TCR diversity, suggesting age selection. Observed TCR beta diversity correlated strongly with the percentage of naive T cells measured by flow cytometry.

Library preparation was by 5' RACE. The instrument given in TCRdb is Illumina HiSeq 2500. A second PCR of about 7 to 12 cycles was performed with a sample-barcoded 5' primer and a J-beta primer mix. Each TCR beta cDNA molecule received a unique molecular identifier from a template-switch 5' adaptor carrying 12 random nucleotides. At least 2.5 million CDR3-containing paired-end reads were obtained from each sample. First-strand cDNA synthesis was performed from all RNA using the Mint cDNA synthesis kit, with priming by a TRBC-specific oligonucleotide. Following uracil-DNA glycosylase treatment, all cDNA underwent a first 18-cycle PCR with the universal primers M1SS and BC2_uni_R. As for the authors' bioinformatics: Each sample was normalized by randomly selecting 1 million high-quality reads, each carrying a distinct molecular identifier. Reads sharing molecular identifiers were discarded rather than binned into consensus sequences. MiTCR, set to a Q25 quality threshold and the strictest error-elimination algorithm, was used for CDR3 identification, clonotype clustering and error correction. Lower-bound total TCR beta diversity was estimated with a nonparametric unseen species model using Euler transformation. TCRdb reran the public reads through fastp at Q25 and MiXCR, keeping productive beta chains. For every CDR3 protein sequence, its rows merge into one entry that carries the most common genes and DNA. V and J calls and clone size were set by TCRdb, not the authors. This sample comprises more than 500,000 distinct CDR3 sequences, approximately 25% of them detected only once. The ten largest clones take up around 20% of the sample.

The CDR3 sequence holds 15 residues, the cysteine and phenylalanine included. Just the 45-base CDR3 DNA is kept, in frame starting at base 1. Via the germline V gene, CDR1 is SQVTM and CDR2 ANQGSEA. At the junction V is shortened by 1 base and J by 2 bases; bases outside the gene matches: 3. Regarding this clonotype: Its antigen is not yet known. No much larger clonotype is one base removed from it; base qualities were not supplied.

The donors were roughly 40 Caucasian individuals from Russia, aged roughly 6 to 100 years, who were systemically healthy. Each donor gave 8 to 10 milliliters of peripheral blood, collected into EDTA-treated Vacutainer tubes. Ficoll-Paque density-gradient centrifugation was used to isolate PBMCs, with at least 7 million per sample. Total RNA was extracted from PBMCs with Trizol reagent, with at least 6 micrograms obtained per sample. Naive CD45RAhigh/CD27high T cell percentages were measured by flow cytometry on a PBMC aliquot from every donor. The chain is made from TRBV29-1 and TRBJ2-3, with 10 bases matching TRBD1. The origin of this receptor is a woman in her seventies in good health. Source material: blood. The bases read TGCAGCGTTGAAGGACAGGGGGCTTTCACAGATACGCAGTATTTT. The resulting protein is CSVEGQGAFTDTQYF.